This record covers a single T cell receptor (beta chain). What this receptor recognizes is not known. Nothing much larger sits one base from this clone, and base qualities are not available. The data derive from a study of vaccination effects on CD4 cells after COVID-19 (dated by TCRdb to the early 2020s). With respect to the entire study: Post-vaccine samples across the study were collected a median of 72 days after the second dose, with a range of 14 to 241. SARS-CoV-2 spike-specific CD4+ TCR repertoires were compared before and after mRNA vaccination in COVID-19 convalescent patients and in infection-naive vaccine recipients. Altogether, approximately 10 COVID-19 convalescent patients and 4 SARS-CoV-2-naive healthy vaccine recipients made up the full study. In the study, cultures from other donors were sequenced using the Oncomine TCR Beta short-read assay on an Illumina iSeq 100.

The paper's findings and limits, for the study overall: At late post-vaccination timepoints, both infection-induced and vaccine-induced clones showed marked clonal contraction, consistent with waning T cell responses. In healthy vaccine recipients, vaccine-induced clones were almost all SARS-CoV-2 mono-reactive, with only 1 of 255 cross-reactive with common cold coronaviruses. Limitations of the study were the small number of convalescent patients and the absence of early post-infection timepoints.

To identify antigen-specific CD4+ T cell clonotypes by their expansion, the ViraFEST assay first stimulated PBMC with viral peptide pools and then applied TCR sequencing. After around 11 days of culture, CD4+ T cells were isolated with the EasySep CD4+ T cell isolation kit. Each participant got two doses of an mRNA SARS-CoV-2 vaccine, either BNT162b2 or mRNA-1273. The absence of prior SARS-CoV-2 infection in healthy vaccine recipients was confirmed by negative nucleocapsid antibodies before and after vaccination. Each well held some 1.9 million PBMC cultured in IMDM containing around 5.1% human AB serum, 8 to 10 IU/ml IL-2 and gentamicin, along with around 11 ug/ml peptides. Half of the culture medium was replaced with fresh IL-2-containing medium on days 3 and 7. Unless otherwise noted, each peptide stimulation condition was cultured in triplicate wells. PBMC were separated from whole blood using Ficoll-Paque Plus gradient centrifugation and were then either cryopreserved at -140C or used fresh. The overlapping peptide pools covered the spike proteins of SARS-CoV-2 as well as those of the common cold coronaviruses HCoV-NL63, HCoV-OC43 and HCoV-229E. Genomic DNA was extracted from cultured CD4+ T cells with the QIAamp micro DNA kit.

The library was produced with the immunoSEQ multiplex PCR assay. DNA from the cultured and isolated CD4+ T cells underwent TCR beta CDR3 sequencing. On the authors' methods: Non-productive TCR sequences were discarded, and reads were trimmed to the CDR3 region, with only CDR3s of 7 or more amino acids retained. Antigen-specific clonotypes were identified with the MANAFEST web app by comparing expansion in peptide wells against reference cultures. For clones to be considered positive, expansion at FDR<0.05 versus reference and all other wells, an odds ratio above 5, and a frequency above 0.1% in two replicate wells were required. Clonotypes significantly expanded in SARS-CoV-2 spike wells and in at least one common cold coronavirus spike condition were defined as cross-reactive. CDR3 similarity was assessed by Levenshtein distance with the stringdist R package, and unrooted trees were built with ape in R 3.6.1. The table comes from immuneACCESS by way of TCRdb, which keeps in-frame sequences with V and J called. Part of the clones is missing from these tables; in studies checked, under half for an unresolved V gene and the rest for unknown reasons. Clone size and V and J calls were adopted from that table, with D and trimming inferred from the DNA. This sample is represented by roughly 68,000 clones; 70% to 75% of them were singletons. The top ten clonotypes cover about 1.6% of the sample.

From the germline V gene, CDR1 is MNHEY and CDR2 is SVGAGI. The CDR3 covers 14 residues, taking in both the cysteine and the phenylalanine. Only CDR3 DNA remains: 42 bases, in frame from the first base. The trim is 5 bases for V and 2 bases for J, with a gap of 12 bases between the germline ends. The sequencing used CD4+ T cells from PBMCs cultured with HCoV-229E spike peptides, collected after COVID-19 vaccination. The label giving this sample's cell subset or site can be read as: HCoV-229E spike overlapping peptide pool stimulation. The chain joins TRBV6-5 to TRBJ1-1, with no confident D gene call. The TCR was taken from a human donor who received a COVID-19 vaccine. This receptor carries the CDR3 CASSRVAANTEAFF. The nucleotide sequence is TGTGCCAGCAGTAGGGTTGCAGCTAACACTGAAGCTTTCTTT.